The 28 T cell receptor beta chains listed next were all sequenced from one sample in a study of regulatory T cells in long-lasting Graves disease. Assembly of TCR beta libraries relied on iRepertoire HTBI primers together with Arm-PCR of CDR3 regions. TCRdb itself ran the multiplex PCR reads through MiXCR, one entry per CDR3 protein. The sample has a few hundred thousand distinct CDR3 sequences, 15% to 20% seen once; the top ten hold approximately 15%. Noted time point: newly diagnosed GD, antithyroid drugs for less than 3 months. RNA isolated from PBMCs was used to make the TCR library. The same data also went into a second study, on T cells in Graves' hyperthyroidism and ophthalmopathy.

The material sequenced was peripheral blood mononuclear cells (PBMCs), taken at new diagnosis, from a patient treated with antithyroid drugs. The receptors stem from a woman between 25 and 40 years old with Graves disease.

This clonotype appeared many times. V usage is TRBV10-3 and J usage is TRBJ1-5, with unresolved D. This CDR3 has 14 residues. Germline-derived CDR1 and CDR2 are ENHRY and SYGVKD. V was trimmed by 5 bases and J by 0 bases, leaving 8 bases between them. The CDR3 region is CAISLLGSNQPQHF. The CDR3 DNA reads TGTGCCATCAGTTTACTGGGTAGCAATCAGCCCCAGCATTTT.

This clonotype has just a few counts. The CDR3 DNA reads TGTGCCAGCACCCCCGGTGCTGGGCTCGGGACCCAGTACTTC. This gives the protein CASTPGAGLGTQYF. The V call is TRBV7-9, the J call TRBJ2-5; no reliable D call. Germline CDR1 reads SEHNR; CDR2 reads FQNEAQ (reference sequence). Trimming took 7 bases from V and 7 from J, leaving 19 bases between them. CDR3 length: 14 residues.

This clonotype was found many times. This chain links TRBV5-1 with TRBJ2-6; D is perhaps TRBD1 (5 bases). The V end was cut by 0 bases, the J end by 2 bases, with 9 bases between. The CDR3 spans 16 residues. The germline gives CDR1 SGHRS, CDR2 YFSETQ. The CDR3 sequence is CASSLVFRAGANVLTF. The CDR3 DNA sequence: TGCGCCAGCAGCTTGGTATTCAGGGCTGGGGCCAACGTCCTGACTTTC. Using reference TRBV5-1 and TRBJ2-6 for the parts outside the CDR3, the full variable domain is KAGVTQTPRYLIKTRGQQVTLSCSPISGHRSVSWYQQTPGQGLQFLFEYFSETQRNKGNFPGRFSGRQFSNSRSEMNVSTLELGDSALYLCASSLVFRAGANVLTFGAGSRLTVL.

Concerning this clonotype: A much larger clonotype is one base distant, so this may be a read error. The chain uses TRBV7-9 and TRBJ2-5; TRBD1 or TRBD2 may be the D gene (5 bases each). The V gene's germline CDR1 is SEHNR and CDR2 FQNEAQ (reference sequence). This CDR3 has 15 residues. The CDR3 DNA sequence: TGTGTCAGCAGCCCTAACCGGGGCTCCAAAGAGACCCAGTACTTC. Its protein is CVSSPNRGSKETQYF.

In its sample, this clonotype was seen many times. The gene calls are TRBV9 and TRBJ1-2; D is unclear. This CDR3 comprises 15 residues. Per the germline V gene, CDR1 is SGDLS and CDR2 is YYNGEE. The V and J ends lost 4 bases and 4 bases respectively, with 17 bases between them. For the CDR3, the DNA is TGTGCCAGCAGCCCTACTCCCGCCGGCTTCTATGGCTACACCTTC. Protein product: CASSPTPAGFYGYTF.

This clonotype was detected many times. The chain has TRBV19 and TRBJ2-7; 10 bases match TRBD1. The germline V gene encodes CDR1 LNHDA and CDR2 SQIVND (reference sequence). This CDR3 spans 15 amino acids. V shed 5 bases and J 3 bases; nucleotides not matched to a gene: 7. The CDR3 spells CASSPEGQGNYEQYF. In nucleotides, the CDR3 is TGTGCCAGTAGTCCAGAGGGACAGGGGAACTACGAGCAGTACTTC.

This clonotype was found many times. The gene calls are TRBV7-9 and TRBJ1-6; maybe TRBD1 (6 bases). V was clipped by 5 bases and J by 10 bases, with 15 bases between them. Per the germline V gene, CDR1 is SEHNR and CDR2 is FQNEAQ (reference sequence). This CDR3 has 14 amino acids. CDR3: CASSLQGTISPLHF. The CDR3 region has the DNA TGTGCCAGCAGCCTACAGGGCACCATATCACCCCTCCACTTT.

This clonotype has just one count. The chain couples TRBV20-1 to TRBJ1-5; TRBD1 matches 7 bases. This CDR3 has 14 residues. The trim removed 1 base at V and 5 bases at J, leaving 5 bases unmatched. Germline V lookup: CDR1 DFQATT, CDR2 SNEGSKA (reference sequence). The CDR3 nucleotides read TGCAGTGCTAGAGGCACAGGGGAATATCAGCCCCAGCATTTT. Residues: CSARGTGEYQPQHF.

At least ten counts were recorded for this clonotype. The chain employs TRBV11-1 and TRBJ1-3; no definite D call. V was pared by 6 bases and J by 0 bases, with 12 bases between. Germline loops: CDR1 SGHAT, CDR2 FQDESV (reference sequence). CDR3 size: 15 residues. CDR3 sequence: CASRRNAGSGNTIYF. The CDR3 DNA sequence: TGTGCCAGCAGGAGAAACGCGGGCTCTGGAAACACCATATATTTT.

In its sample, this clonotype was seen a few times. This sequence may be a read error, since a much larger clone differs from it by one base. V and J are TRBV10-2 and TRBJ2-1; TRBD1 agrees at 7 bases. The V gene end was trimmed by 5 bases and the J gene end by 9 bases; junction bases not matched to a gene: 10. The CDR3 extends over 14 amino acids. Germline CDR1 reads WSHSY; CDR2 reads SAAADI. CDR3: CASSLGTEDGEQFF. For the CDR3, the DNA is TGCGCCAGCAGTCTTGGGACAGAGGACGGTGAGCAGTTCTTC.

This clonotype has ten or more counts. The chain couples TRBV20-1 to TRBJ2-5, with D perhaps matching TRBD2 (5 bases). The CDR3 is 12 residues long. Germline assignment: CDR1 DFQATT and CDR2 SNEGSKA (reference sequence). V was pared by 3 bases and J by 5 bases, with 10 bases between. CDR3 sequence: CSASSRGETQYF. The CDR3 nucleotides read TGCAGTGCTAGTAGCCGAGGGGAGACCCAGTACTTC.

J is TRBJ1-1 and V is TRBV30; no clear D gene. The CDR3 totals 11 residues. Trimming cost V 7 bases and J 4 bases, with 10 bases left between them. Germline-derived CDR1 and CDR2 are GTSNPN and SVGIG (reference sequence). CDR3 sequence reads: CASYMGTEAFF. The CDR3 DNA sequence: TGTGCCTCCTACATGGGCACTGAAGCTTTCTTT. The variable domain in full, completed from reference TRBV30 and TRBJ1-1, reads SQTIHQWPATLVQPVGSPLSLECTVEGTSNPNLYWYRQAAGRGLQLLFYSVGIGQISSEVPQNLSASRPQDRQFILSSKKLLLSDSGFYLCASYMGTEAFFGQGTRLTVV.

The CDR3 here is CSVVPTSADTQYF. CDR3 bases: TGCAGCGTTGTCCCAACGTCGGCAGATACGCAGTATTTT. The chain joins TRBV29-1 to TRBJ2-3, with unresolved D. The germline V gene has CDR1 SQVTM and CDR2 ANQGSEA. This CDR3 spans 13 amino acids. Trimming took 4 bases from V and 4 from J, leaving 12 bases between them.

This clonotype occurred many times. As DNA, the CDR3 is TGTGCCAGCAGCCCACAATTGGGCGGCGGGGTCGGAAACACCATATATTTT. Its translation: CASSPQLGGGVGNTIYF. The V gene is TRBV11-2, the J gene TRBJ1-3; D uncertain. V lost 5 bases, J lost 4 bases, and 21 bases lay in between. CDR1 and CDR2 (germline): SGHAT, FQNNGV. The CDR3 covers 17 residues. Drawing the rest from reference TRBV11-2 and TRBJ1-3, the complete variable domain is EAGVAQSPRYKIIEKRQSVAFWCNPISGHATLYWYQQILGQGPKLLIQFQNNGVVDDSQLPKDRFSAERLKGVDSTLKIQPAKLEDSAVYLCASSPQLGGGVGNTIYFGEGSWLTVV.

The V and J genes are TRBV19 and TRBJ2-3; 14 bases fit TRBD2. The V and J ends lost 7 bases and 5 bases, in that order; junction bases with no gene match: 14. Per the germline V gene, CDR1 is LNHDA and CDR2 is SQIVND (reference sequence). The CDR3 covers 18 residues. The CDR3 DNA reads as TGTGCCAGTAATAATGGGACTAGCGGGGGCCCATTCAGAGATACGCAGTATTTT. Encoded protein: CASNNGTSGGPFRDTQYF.

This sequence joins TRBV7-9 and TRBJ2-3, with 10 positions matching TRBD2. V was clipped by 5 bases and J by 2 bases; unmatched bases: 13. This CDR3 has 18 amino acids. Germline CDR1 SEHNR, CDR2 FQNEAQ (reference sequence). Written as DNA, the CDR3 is TGTGCCAGCAGCGAAAGCGGGGGGGCCTTTCCCTTCACAGATACGCAGTATTTT. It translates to CASSESGGAFPFTDTQYF.

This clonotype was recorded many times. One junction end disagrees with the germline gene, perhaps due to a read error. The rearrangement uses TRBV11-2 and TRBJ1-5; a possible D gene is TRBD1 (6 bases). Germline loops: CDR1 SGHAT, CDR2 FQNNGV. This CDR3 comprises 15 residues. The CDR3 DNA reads TGCGCCAGCAGCTTGAGGGGGGACAGCAATCAGCCCCAGCATTTT. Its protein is CASSLRGDSNQPQHF.

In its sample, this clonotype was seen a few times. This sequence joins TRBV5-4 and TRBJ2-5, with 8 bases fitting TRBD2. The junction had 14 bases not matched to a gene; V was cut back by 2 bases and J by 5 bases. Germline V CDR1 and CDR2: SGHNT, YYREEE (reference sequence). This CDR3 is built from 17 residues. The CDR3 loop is CASSFPSGGGPTETQYF. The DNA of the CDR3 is TGTGCCAGCAGCTTCCCCTCCGGGGGGGGCCCTACGGAGACCCAGTACTTC. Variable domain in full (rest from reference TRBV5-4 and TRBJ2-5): ETGVTQSPTHLIKTRGQQVTLRCSSQSGHNTVSWYQQALGQGPQFIFQYYREEENGRGNFPPRFSGLQFPNYSSELNVNALELDDSALYLCASSFPSGGGPTETQYFGPGTRLLVL.

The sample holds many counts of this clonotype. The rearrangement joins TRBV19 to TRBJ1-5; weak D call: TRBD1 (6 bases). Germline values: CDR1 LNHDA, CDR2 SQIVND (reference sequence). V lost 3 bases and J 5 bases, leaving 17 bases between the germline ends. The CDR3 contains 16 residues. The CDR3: CASSIRETGWYQPQHF. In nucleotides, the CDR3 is TGTGCCAGTAGTATCAGGGAGACAGGTTGGTATCAGCCCCAGCATTTT.

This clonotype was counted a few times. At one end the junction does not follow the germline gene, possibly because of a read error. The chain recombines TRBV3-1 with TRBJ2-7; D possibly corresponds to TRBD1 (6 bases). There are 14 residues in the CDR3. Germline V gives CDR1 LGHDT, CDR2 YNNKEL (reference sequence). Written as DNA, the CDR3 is TGTGCCAGCAACCAAGGGGGTTCGGACTACGAGCAGTACTTC. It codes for CASNQGGSDYEQYF.

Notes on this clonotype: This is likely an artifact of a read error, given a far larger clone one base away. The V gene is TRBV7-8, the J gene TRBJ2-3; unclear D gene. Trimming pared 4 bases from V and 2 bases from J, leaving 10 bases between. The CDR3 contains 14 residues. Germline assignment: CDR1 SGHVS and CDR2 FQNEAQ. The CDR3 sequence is CASSSQALTDTQYF. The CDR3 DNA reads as TGTGCCAGCAGCTCCCAAGCCCTCACAGATACGCAGTATTTT.

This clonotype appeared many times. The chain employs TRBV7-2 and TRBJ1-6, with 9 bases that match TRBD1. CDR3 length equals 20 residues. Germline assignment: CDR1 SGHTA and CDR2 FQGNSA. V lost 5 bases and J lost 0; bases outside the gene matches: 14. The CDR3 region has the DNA TGTGCCAGCAGCAGGCCGCGGGACAGGGAACAGTTCTCCTATAATTCACCCCTCCACTTT. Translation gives CASSRPRDREQFSYNSPLHF.

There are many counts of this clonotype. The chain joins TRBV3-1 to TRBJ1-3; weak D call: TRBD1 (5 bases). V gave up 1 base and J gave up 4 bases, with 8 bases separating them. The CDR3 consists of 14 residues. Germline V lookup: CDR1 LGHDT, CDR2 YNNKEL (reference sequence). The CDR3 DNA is TGTGCCAGCAGCCAAGTCGGGGCCGGAAACACCATATATTTT. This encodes CASSQVGAGNTIYF.

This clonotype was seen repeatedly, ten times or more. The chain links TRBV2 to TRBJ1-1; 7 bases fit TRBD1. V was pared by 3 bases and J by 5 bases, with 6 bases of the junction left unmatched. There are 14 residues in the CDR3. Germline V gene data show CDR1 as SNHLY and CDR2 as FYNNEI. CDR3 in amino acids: CASSENRGRTEAFF. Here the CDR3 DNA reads TGTGCCAGCAGTGAGAACAGGGGAAGAACTGAAGCTTTCTTT.

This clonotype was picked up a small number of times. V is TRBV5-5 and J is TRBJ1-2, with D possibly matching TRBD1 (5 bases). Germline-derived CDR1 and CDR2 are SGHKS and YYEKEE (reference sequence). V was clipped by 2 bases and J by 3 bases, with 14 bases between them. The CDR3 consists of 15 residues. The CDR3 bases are TGTGCCAGCAGCTTTTTGGGTCAGGGATACTATGGCTACACCTTC. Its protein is CASSFLGQGYYGYTF.

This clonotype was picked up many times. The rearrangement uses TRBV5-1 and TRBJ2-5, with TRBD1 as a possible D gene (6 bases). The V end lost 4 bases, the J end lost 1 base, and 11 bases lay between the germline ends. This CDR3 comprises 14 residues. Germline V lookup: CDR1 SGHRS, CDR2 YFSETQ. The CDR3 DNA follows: TGCGCCAGCAGCGTACAGGACAGCCAAGAGACCCAGTACTTC. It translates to CASSVQDSQETQYF. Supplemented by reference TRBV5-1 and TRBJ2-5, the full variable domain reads KAGVTQTPRYLIKTRGQQVTLSCSPISGHRSVSWYQQTPGQGLQFLFEYFSETQRNKGNFPGRFSGRQFSNSRSEMNVSTLELGDSALYLCASSVQDSQETQYFGPGTRLLVL.

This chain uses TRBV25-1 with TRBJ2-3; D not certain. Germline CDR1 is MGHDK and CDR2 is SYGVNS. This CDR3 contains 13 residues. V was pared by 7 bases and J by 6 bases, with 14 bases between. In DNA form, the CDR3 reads TGTGCCAGCACCCCTCTCACTCGGGATACGCAGTATTTT. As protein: CASTPLTRDTQYF.

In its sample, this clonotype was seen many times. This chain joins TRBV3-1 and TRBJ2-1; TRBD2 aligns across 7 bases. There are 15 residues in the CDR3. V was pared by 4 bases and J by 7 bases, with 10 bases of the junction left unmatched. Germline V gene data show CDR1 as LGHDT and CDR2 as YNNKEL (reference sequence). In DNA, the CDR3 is TGTGCCAGCAGCCTTGCGAGCGGGGCTTGGAATGAGCAGTTCTTC. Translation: CASSLASGAWNEQFF.